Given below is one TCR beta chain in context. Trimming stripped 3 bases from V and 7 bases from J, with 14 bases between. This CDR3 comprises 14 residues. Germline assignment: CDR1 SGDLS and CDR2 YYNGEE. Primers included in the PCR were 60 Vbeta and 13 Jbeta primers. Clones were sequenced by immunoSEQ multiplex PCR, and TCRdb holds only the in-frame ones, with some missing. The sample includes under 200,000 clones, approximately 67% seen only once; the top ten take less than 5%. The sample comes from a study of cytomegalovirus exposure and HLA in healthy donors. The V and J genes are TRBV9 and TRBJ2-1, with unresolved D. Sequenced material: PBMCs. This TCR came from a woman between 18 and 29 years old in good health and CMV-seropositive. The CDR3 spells CASSDRLSINEQFF. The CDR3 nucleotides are TGTGCCAGCAGCGATCGACTCAGTATTAATGAGCAGTTCTTC. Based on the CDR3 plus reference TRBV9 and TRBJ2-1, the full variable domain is DSGVTQTPKHLITATGQRVTLRCSPRSGDLSVYWYQQSLDQGLQFLIQYYNGEERAKGNILERFSAQQFPDLHSELNLSSLELGDSALYFCASSDRLSINEQFFGPGTRLTVL.